Listed here are 15 T cell receptor beta chains from one sample, sequenced in a study of CD8 T cells in ankylosing spondylitis. Study findings and constraints: Eight highly homologous variants formed a TCR beta motif that appeared characteristic of ankylosing spondylitis blood.

No antigens are known for them. Each CDR3 protein gets one entry after TCRdb re-called the 5' RACE reads with MiXCR. There are some 220,000 distinct CDR3 sequences in the sample; around 6.6% occur only once, and around 14% lies in the top ten. Sequenced input: blood, either unsorted or a sorted T cell fraction (not recorded which). The source is a male donor with ankylosing spondylitis.

This clonotype was seen at least ten times. The V and J genes are TRBV27 and TRBJ1-1, with 8 bases aligning to TRBD1. The CDR3 is 12 amino acids. With 6 bases clipped from V and 4 bases from J, the junction kept 1 base outside the gene matches. The germline V gene encodes CDR1 MNHEY and CDR2 SMNVEV (reference sequence). CDR3 amino acids: CASRTGGTEAFF. The CDR3 DNA reads TGTGCCAGCAGAACAGGGGGCACTGAAGCTTTCTTT.

This clonotype was observed at least ten times. For the CDR3, the DNA is TGTGCCATCCATCCTAGCGGGAGAAACTACGAGCAGTACTTC. Its translation is CAIHPSGRNYEQYF. J is TRBJ2-7 and V is TRBV28; TRBD2 agrees at 10 bases. Germline V lookup: CDR1 MDHEN, CDR2 SYDVKM. The ends lost 10 bases at V and 3 bases at J; junction bases unmatched: 9. This CDR3 comprises 14 residues.

As for this clonotype: A read error may account for a junction end that differs from germline. This chain links TRBV28 with TRBJ1-5; 7 bases are shared with TRBD1. The CDR3 totals 13 residues. Germline lookup yields CDR1 MDHEN and CDR2 SYDVKM. CDR3 residues: CAGSRQGVQPQHF. The CDR3 coding sequence is TGTGCCGGCAGTCGACAGGGTGTGCAGCCCCAGCATTTT.

This clonotype was picked up a small number of times. This rearrangement joins TRBV5-1 to TRBJ2-3, with 7 bases matching TRBD1. After removal of 0 bases from V and 8 bases from J, the junction contained 6 bases not matched to a gene. The CDR3 has 14 amino acids. CDR1 is SGHRS, CDR2 YFSETQ, per germline. CDR3 in amino acids: CASSLGQGLVTQYF. Written as DNA, the CDR3 is TGCGCCAGCAGCTTGGGACAGGGATTGGTTACGCAGTATTTT.

This clonotype was found many times. The chain combines TRBV3-1 with TRBJ1-4; 8 nucleotides align to TRBD1. The V gene end was trimmed by 6 bases and the J gene end by 10 bases; junction bases not matched to a gene: 7. The germline CDR1 and CDR2 sequences are LGHDT and YNNKEL (reference sequence). This CDR3 has 13 residues. The chain's CDR3 is CASRDRADGKLFF. DNA for the CDR3: TGTGCCAGCAGGGACAGGGCGGATGGAAAACTGTTTTTT. The whole variable domain, remainder taken from reference TRBV3-1 and TRBJ1-4, is DTAVSQTPKYLVTQMGNDKSIKCEQNLGHDTMYWYKQDSKKFLKIMFSYNNKELIINETVPNRFSPKSPDKAHLNLHINSLELGDSAVYFCASRDRADGKLFFGSGTQLSVL.

This clonotype occurred a few times. This rearrangement joins TRBV19 to TRBJ1-1; D is unclear. Germline assignment: CDR1 LNHDA and CDR2 SQIVND (reference sequence). Trimming cost V 3 bases and J 2 bases, with 7 bases left between them. The CDR3 contains 13 residues. The CDR3 bases are TGTGCCAGTAGTATTTTGGAAAACACTGAAGCTTTCTTT. Translating it yields CASSILENTEAFF.

The chain is built from TRBV28 and TRBJ2-2; D uncertain. Per the germline V gene, CDR1 is MDHEN and CDR2 is SYDVKM. Trimming pared 2 bases from V and 4 bases from J, leaving 8 bases between. This CDR3 region has 14 residues. The CDR3 coding sequence is TGTGCCAGCAGTTTAGGGGATGGCACCGGGGAGCTGTTTTTT. This codes for CASSLGDGTGELFF. Drawing the rest from reference TRBV28 and TRBJ2-2, the complete variable domain is DVKVTQSSRYLVKRTGEKVFLECVQDMDHENMFWYRQDPGLGLRLIYFSYDVKMKEKGDIPEGYSVSREKKERFSLILESASTNQTSMYLCASSLGDGTGELFFGEGSRLTVL.

This clonotype was seen repeatedly, ten times or more. The chain joins TRBV9 to TRBJ2-1, with a possible D match to TRBD1 (5 bases). V lost 3 bases and J lost 8, with 15 bases in between. There are 14 residues in the CDR3. Germline assignment: CDR1 SGDLS and CDR2 YYNGEE. The CDR3 loop is CASSGEMPGHEQFF. CDR3 nucleotide sequence: TGTGCCAGCAGCGGTGAGATGCCAGGGCATGAGCAGTTCTTC.

This clonotype was seen ten or more times. The CDR3 sequence is CSARILGTIGDEQYF. CDR3 DNA sequence: TGCAGTGCTAGAATTCTGGGGACGATTGGCGACGAGCAGTACTTC. The chain couples TRBV20-1 to TRBJ2-7, with D perhaps assigned TRBD1 or TRBD2 (5 bases each). The germline CDR1 and CDR2 sequences are DFQATT and SNEGSKA (reference sequence). This CDR3 region has 15 residues. Trimming took off 2 bases at V and 5 bases at J, with 19 bases between the two ends.

This clonotype was detected many times. In DNA form, the CDR3 reads TGTGCCAGCAGCTTACTCGATAGCGGAGACTACGAGCAGTACTTC. This sequence encodes CASSLLDSGDYEQYF. The rearrangement joins TRBV7-9 to TRBJ2-7; the D gene is possibly TRBD2 (6 bases). Germline CDR1 reads SEHNR; CDR2 reads FQNEAQ (reference sequence). Trimming removed 2 bases from V and 3 bases from J, with 14 bases in between. The CDR3 covers 15 residues.

At least ten counts were recorded for this clonotype. V is TRBV29-1 and J is TRBJ2-3; D is ambiguous. CDR1 and CDR2 from the germline V gene are SQVTM and ANQGSEA. This CDR3 comprises 10 residues. V lost 4 bases and J 5 bases, leaving 4 bases between the germline ends. CDR3 coding DNA: TGCAGCGTTGGTCGAGATACGCAGTATTTT. Its translation: CSVGRDTQYF.

This clonotype turned up a few times. The V gene is TRBV6-2 or TRBV6-3, the J gene TRBJ2-7; TRBD1 aligns across 8 bases. The germline V gene encodes CDR1 MNHEY and CDR2 SVGEGT. The CDR3 has 11 residues. With 6 bases clipped from V and 6 bases from J, the junction kept 1 base outside the gene matches. The CDR3 reads CASRTGVEQYF. The CDR3 DNA reads TGTGCCAGCAGGACAGGGGTCGAGCAGTACTTC.

The sample holds a few counts of this clonotype. The chain joins TRBV2 to TRBJ2-5; 10 bases align to TRBD2. Germline V gene lookup returns CDR1 SNHLY and CDR2 FYNNEI. V was pared by 7 bases and J by 5 bases, with 25 bases of the junction left unmatched. The CDR3 runs 20 residues. In DNA, the CDR3 is TGTGCCAGCACCGGCAGGAAGGAACCCCTAGCGGGAGTTGACACTGAGACCCAGTACTTC. Amino acid sequence: CASTGRKEPLAGVDTETQYF.

In this sample, this clonotype turned up many times. V and J are TRBV29-1 and TRBJ2-1; 8 nucleotides line up with TRBD1. The CDR3 covers 16 residues. The J segment lost 2 bases and the V segment lost 0 bases, leaving 6 bases of the junction unmatched. Germline CDR1 is SQVTM and CDR2 is ANQGSEA. Here the CDR3 reads CSVEDPTGVTYNEQFF. CDR3 sequence (DNA): TGCAGCGTTGAAGACCCGACAGGGGTCACCTACAATGAGCAGTTCTTC.

This clonotype was found many times. The genes are TRBV27 and TRBJ2-1, with TRBD1 matching over 7 bases. This CDR3 comprises 13 residues. Looked up from germline, CDR1 is MNHEY and CDR2 is SMNVEV (reference sequence). J lost 6 bases, V lost 4 bases, and 3 bases had no gene match. The CDR3 nucleotides are TGTGCCAGCAGTTCGACAGGGTTCAATGAGCAGTTCTTC. This encodes CASSSTGFNEQFF.